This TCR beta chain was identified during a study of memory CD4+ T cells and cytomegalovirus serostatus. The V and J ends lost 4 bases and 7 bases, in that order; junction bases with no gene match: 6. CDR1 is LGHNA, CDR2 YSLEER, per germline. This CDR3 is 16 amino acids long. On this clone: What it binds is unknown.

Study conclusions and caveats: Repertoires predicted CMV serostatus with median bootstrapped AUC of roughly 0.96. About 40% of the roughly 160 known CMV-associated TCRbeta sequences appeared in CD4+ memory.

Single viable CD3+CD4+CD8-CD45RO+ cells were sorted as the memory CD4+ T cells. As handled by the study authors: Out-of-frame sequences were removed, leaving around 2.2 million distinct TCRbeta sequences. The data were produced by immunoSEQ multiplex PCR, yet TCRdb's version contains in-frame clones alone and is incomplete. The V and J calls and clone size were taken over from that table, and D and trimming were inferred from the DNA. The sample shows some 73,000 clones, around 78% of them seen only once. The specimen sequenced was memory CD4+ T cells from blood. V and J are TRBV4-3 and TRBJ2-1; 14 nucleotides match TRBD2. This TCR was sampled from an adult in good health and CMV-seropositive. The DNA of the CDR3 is TGCGCCAGCAGCCTAAGACTAGCGGGAGGGCTAAATGAGCAGTTCTTC. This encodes CASSLRLAGGLNEQFF.